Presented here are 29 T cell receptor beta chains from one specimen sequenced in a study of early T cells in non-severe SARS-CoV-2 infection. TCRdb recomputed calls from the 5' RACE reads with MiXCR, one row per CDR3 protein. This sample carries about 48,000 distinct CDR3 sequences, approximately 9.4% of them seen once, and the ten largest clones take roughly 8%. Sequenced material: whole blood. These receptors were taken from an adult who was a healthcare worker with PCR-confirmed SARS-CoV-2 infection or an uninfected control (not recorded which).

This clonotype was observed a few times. Here the CDR3 reads CATCPRQGSNYGYTF. The CDR3 DNA reads as TGTGCCACATGCCCCCGGCAGGGCTCTAACTATGGCTACACCTTC. The chain links TRBV6-2 or TRBV6-3 to TRBJ1-2, with D perhaps matching TRBD1 (5 bases). This CDR3 has 15 residues. CDR1 and CDR2 (germline): MNHEY, SVGEGT. Trimming took off 10 bases at V and 0 bases at J, with 18 bases between the two ends.

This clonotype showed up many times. CDR3 nucleotides: TGTGCCAGCGTCCTGAAGTCTGGCCCCATAACCACTGAAGCTTTCTTT. Protein: CASVLKSGPITTEAFF. The rearrangement links TRBV12-3 or TRBV12-4 to TRBJ1-1; D remains ambiguous. V was pared by 8 bases and J by 4 bases, with 23 bases between. There are 16 residues in the CDR3.

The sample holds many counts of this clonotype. The CDR3 DNA sequence: TGTGCCAGCAGTTCCCTTGGCAATCAGCCCCAGCATTTT. Translation: CASSSLGNQPQHF. The chain employs TRBV12-3 or TRBV12-4 and TRBJ1-5; D remains ambiguous. With 4 bases removed from V and 2 bases from J, the gap between germline ends came to 6 bases. This CDR3 contains 13 residues.

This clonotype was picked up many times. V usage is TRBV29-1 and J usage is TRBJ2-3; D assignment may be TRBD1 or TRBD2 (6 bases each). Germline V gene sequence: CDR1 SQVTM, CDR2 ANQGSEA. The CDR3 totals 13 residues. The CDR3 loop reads CVGGRGLTDTQYF. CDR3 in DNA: TGCGTGGGGGGCAGGGGCCTCACAGATACGCAGTATTTT.

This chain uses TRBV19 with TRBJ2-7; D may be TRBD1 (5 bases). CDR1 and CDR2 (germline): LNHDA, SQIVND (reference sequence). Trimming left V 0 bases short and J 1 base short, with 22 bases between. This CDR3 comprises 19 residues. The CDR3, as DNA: TGTGCCAGTAGTATAGATCTATCGGCAGTGGGGCGAATATCCTACGAGCAGTACTTC. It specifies CASSIDLSAVGRISYEQYF.

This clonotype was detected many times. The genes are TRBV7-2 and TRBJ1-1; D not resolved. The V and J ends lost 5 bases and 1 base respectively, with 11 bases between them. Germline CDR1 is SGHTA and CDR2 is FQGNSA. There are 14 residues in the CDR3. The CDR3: CASSQRLANTEAFF. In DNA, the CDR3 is TGTGCCAGCAGCCAAAGGTTAGCGAACACTGAAGCTTTCTTT.

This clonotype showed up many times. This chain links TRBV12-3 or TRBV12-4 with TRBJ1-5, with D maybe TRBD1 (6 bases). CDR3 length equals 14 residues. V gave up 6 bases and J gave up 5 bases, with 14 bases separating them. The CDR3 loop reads CASSHRDYDQPQHF. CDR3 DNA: TGTGCCAGCAGCCACAGGGATTATGATCAGCCCCAGCATTTT.

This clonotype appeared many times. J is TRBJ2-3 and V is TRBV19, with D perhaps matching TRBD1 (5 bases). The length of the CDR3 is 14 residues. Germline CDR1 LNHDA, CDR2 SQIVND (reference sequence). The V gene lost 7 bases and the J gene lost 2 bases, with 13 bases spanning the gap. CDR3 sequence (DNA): TGTGCCAGTAAGTCAGGGTCTGACACAGATACGCAGTATTTT. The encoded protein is CASKSGSDTDTQYF.

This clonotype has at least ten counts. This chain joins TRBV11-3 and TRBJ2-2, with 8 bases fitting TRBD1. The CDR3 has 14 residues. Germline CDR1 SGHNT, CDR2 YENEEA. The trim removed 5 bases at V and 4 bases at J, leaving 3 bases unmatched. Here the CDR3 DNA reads TGTGCCAGCAGCCTCACAGGGGGCACCGGGGAGCTGTTTTTT. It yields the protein CASSLTGGTGELFF.

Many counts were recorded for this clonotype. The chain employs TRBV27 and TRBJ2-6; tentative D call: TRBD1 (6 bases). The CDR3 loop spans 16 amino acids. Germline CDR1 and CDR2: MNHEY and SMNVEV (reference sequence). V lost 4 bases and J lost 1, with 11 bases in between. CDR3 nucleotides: TGTGCCAGCAGTTCGCAGGGGTTTTCTGGGGCCAACGTCCTGACTTTC. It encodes CASSSQGFSGANVLTF.

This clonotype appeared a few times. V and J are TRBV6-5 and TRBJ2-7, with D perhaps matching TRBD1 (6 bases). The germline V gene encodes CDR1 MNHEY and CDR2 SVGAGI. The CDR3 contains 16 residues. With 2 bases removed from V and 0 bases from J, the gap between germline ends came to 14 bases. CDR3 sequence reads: CASSYGRTASSYEQYF. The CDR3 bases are TGTGCCAGCAGTTACGGAAGGACAGCCAGCTCCTACGAGCAGTACTTC.

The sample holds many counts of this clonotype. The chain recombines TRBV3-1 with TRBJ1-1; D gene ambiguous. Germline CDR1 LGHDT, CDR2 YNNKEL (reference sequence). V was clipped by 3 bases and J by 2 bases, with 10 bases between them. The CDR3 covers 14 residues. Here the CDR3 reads CASSQGVTNTEAFF. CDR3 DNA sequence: TGTGCCAGCAGCCAGGGCGTGACCAACACTGAAGCTTTCTTT.

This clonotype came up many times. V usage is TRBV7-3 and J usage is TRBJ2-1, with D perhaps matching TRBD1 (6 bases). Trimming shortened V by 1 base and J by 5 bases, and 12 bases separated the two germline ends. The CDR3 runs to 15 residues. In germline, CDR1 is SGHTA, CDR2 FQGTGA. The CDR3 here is CASSLILGDNNEQFF. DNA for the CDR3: TGTGCCAGCAGCTTAATTTTGGGGGACAACAATGAGCAGTTCTTC. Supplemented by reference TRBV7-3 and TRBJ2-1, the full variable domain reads GAGVSQTPSNKVTEKGKYVELRCDPISGHTALYWYRQSLGQGPEFLIYFQGTGAADDSGLPNDRFFAVRPEGSVSTLKIQRTERGDSAVYLCASSLILGDNNEQFFGPGTRLTVL.

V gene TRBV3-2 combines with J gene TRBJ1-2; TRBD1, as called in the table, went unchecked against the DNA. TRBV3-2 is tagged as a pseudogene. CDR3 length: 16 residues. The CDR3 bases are TGTGCCAGCAGCCAAATTGACAGGGCAGGTTTGGATGGCTACACCTTC. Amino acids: CASSQIDRAGLDGYTF.

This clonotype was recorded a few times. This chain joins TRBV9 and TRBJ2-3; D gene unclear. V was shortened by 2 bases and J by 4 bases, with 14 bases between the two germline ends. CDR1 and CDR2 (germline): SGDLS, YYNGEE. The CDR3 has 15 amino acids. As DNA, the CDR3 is TGTGCCAGCAGCGTGGACGCAGGCATAGCAGATACGCAGTATTTT. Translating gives CASSVDAGIADTQYF. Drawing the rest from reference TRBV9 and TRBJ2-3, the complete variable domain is DSGVTQTPKHLITATGQRVTLRCSPRSGDLSVYWYQQSLDQGLQFLIQYYNGEERAKGNILERFSAQQFPDLHSELNLSSLELGDSALYFCASSVDAGIADTQYFGPGTRLTVL.

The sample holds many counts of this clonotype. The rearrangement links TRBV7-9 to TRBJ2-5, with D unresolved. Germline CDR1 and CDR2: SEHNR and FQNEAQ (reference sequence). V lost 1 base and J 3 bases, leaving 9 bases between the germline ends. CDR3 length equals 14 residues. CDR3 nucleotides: TGTGCCAGCAGCTTAGTCGGCTTGAAAGAGACCCAGTACTTC. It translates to CASSLVGLKETQYF.

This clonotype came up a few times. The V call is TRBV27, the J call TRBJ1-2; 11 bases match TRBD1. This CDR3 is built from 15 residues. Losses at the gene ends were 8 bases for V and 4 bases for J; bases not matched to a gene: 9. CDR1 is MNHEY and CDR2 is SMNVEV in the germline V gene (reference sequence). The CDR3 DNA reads TGTGCCAGCGGAGGACAGGGGGCCTCTACCTATGGCTACACCTTC. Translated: CASGGQGASTYGYTF.

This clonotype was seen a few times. CDR3 in DNA: TGTGCCAGCAGCGAAGGGACAGTAAGCTCCTACGAGCAGTACTTC. Amino acids: CASSEGTVSSYEQYF. This chain connects TRBV9 to TRBJ2-7; 7 bases map to TRBD1. The germline CDR1 and CDR2 sequences are SGDLS and YYNGEE. The CDR3 spans 15 residues. Trimming removed 3 bases from V and 0 bases from J; junction bases left unmatched: 6.

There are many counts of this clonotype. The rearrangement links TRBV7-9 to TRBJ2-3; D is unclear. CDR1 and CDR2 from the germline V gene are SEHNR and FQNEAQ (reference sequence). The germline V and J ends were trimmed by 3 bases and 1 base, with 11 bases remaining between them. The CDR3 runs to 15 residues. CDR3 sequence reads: CASSFPGSGTDTQYF. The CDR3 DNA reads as TGTGCCAGCAGCTTCCCGGGTTCGGGCACAGATACGCAGTATTTT.

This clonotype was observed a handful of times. CDR3 DNA sequence: TGTGCCAGCAGTAGGACTAGCGGAGTCTACAATGAGCAGTTCTTC. This encodes CASSRTSGVYNEQFF. This chain joins TRBV2 and TRBJ2-1; TRBD2 matches at 10 bases. With 5 bases clipped from V and 3 bases from J, the junction kept 4 bases outside the gene matches. There are 15 residues in the CDR3. Germline V gene lookup returns CDR1 SNHLY and CDR2 FYNNEI.

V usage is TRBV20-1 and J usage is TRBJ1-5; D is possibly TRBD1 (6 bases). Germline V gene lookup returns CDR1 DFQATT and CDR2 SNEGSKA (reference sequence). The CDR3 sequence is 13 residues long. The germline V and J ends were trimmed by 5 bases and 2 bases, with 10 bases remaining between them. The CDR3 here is CSAVGGGNQPQHF. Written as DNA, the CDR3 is TGCAGTGCTGTGGGGGGCGGCAATCAGCCCCAGCATTTT.

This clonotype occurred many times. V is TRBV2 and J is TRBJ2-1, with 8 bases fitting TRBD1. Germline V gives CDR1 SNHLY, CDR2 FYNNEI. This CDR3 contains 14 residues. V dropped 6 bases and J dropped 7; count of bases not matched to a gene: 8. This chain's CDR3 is CASRLDRDDNEQFF. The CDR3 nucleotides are TGTGCCAGCAGGTTGGACAGGGACGATAATGAGCAGTTCTTC.

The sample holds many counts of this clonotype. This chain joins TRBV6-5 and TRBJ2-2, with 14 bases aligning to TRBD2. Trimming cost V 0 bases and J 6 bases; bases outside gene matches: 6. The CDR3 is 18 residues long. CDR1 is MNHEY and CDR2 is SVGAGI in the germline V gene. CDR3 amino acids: CASSYSNPGLAGAGELFF. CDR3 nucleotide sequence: TGTGCCAGCAGTTACTCGAATCCGGGACTAGCGGGAGCCGGGGAGCTGTTTTTT.

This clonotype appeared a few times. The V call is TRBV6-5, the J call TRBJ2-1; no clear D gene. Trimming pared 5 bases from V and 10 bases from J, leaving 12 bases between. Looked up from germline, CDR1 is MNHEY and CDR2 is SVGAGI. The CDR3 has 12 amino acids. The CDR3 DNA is TGTGCCAGCAGTCGATCACCGGCAGAGCAGTTCTTC. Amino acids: CASSRSPAEQFF.

The CDR3 DNA is TGCGCCAGCAGCTTGGTGGTAGCACGGCTCCAAGAGACCCAGTACTTC. Amino acids: CASSLVVARLQETQYF. The chain recombines TRBV5-1 with TRBJ2-5; D remains ambiguous. Germline CDR1 SGHRS, CDR2 YFSETQ. The V gene lost 0 bases and the J gene lost 1 base, with 13 bases spanning the gap. The length of the CDR3 is 16 residues.

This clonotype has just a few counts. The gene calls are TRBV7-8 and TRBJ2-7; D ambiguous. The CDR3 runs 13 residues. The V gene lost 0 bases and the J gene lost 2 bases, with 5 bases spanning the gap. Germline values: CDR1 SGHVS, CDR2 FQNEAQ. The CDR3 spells CASSLAGTYEQYF. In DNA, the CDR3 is TGTGCCAGCAGCTTAGCAGGGACCTACGAGCAGTACTTC.

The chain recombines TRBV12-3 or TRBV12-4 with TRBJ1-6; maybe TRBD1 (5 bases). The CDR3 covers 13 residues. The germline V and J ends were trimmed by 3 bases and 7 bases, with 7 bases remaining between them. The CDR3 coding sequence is TGTGCCAGCAGTTTGGGGGGGAATTCACCCCTCCACTTT. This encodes CASSLGGNSPLHF.

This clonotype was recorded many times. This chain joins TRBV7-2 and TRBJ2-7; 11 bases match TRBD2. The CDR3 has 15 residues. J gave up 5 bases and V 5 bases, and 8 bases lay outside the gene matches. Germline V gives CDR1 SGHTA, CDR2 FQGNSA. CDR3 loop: CASSLYLAGGNEQYF. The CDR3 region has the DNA TGTGCCAGCAGCCTATATCTAGCGGGAGGCAACGAGCAGTACTTC.

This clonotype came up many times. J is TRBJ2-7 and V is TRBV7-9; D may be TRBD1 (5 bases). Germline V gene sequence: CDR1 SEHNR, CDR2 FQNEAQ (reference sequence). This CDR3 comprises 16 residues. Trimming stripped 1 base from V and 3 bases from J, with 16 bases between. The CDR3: CASSLEGISRHYEQYF. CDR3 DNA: TGTGCCAGCAGCTTAGAGGGGATTTCTCGGCACTACGAGCAGTACTTC.